Described below is a single T cell receptor (beta chain) sequence and its context. This specimen belongs to a study of blood T cell repertoires in COVID-19. Study as a whole: The origin of the acute and convalescent COVID-19 samples was the United States, Italy and Spain. The cDNA or gDNA used as material had been derived from T cells, B-cell-depleted T cells, or PBMCs.

Per the germline V gene, CDR1 is MNHEY and CDR2 is SVGAGI. The CDR3 spans 15 residues. V was shortened by 6 bases and J by 0 bases, with 12 bases between the two germline ends. Study processing details: Reference gene primer amplification gave nucleated cell count estimates. Here immunoSEQ multiplex PCR was the method, and the copy in TCRdb shows in-frame clones only, minus some. V and J calls and clone size are copied from that table; D and trimming were computed from the DNA. The sample yields 250,000 to 300,000 clones, roughly 90% seen once. The receptor's source is a woman aged 25 to 39 with COVID-19, enrolled during active disease. The V and J genes are TRBV6-5 and TRBJ1-5, with D possibly being TRBD1 (6 bases). Input material: peripheral blood. For the CDR3, the DNA is TGTGCCAGCAGAACTCAGGGGAGTAGCAATCAGCCCCAGCATTTT. Translating it yields CASRTQGSSNQPQHF.